One sample yielded the 7 T cell receptor beta chains listed below, sequenced in a study of CD8 T cells in Susac syndrome. Random hexamers were used to reverse transcribe roughly 0.45 to 1 ug of RNA. MiXCR, run by TCRdb on the immunoSEQ multiplex PCR reads, gives a single entry per CDR3 protein. The repertoire includes over 100,000 distinct CDR3 sequences, over 95% of them detected once, and less than 0.15% sits in the top ten. Material: CD4+ T cells from PBMCs. Every receptor here comes from a human donor with Susac syndrome.

The chain employs TRBV10-3 and TRBJ2-6; D is unclear. Trimming cost V 6 bases and J 0 bases, with 6 bases left between them. In germline, CDR1 is ENHRY, CDR2 SYGVKD. This CDR3 contains 14 residues. The CDR3 DNA reads as TGTGCCATCAGACAGAGCTCTGGGGCCAACGTCCTGACTTTC. As protein: CAIRQSSGANVLTF.

The rearrangement joins TRBV20-1 to TRBJ2-7; 9 nucleotides agree with TRBD1. Germline trimming cut 6 bases from V and 2 bases from J; bases unmatched to any gene: 11. Germline lookup yields CDR1 DFQATT and CDR2 SNEGSKA (reference sequence). This CDR3 has 15 residues. CDR3 amino acids: CSAPHRDRVPYEQYF. The DNA for the CDR3 is TGCAGTGCACCTCACCGGGACAGGGTCCCCTACGAGCAGTACTTC.

The CDR3 DNA reads as TGTGCCAGCAGCTTATCTTTTTCTAGCACAGATACGCAGTATTTT. Translating it yields CASSLSFSSTDTQYF. The chain links TRBV7-9 to TRBJ2-3, with D unclear. The CDR3 has 15 amino acids. Germline CDR1 reads SEHNR; CDR2 reads FQNEAQ (reference sequence). The V and J ends lost 2 bases and 0 bases respectively, with 9 bases between them.

The chain links TRBV29-1 to TRBJ1-1; D uncertain. This CDR3 has 13 amino acids. V shed 7 bases and J shed 3 bases, with 15 bases lying between them. The germline V gene has CDR1 SQVTM and CDR2 ANQGSEA. The CDR3 sequence is CSAGGGWHTEAFF. The CDR3, as DNA: TGCAGCGCAGGAGGAGGGTGGCACACTGAAGCTTTCTTT.

The chain uses TRBV29-1 and TRBJ2-1; a possible D gene is TRBD2 (5 bases). The V gene's germline CDR1 is SQVTM and CDR2 ANQGSEA. Trimming left V 4 bases short and J 12 bases short, with 16 bases between. This CDR3 is 12 amino acids long. DNA for the CDR3: TGCAGCGTTGCGGACGGAATTGAGGGGCAGTTCTTC. Translation: CSVADGIEGQFF.

This clonotype was seen once. The CDR3 loop reads CASTSGSSRGETQYF. CDR3 in DNA: TGTGCCAGCACTAGCGGGAGCTCTAGGGGGGAGACCCAGTACTTC. The chain combines TRBV7-2 with TRBJ2-5, with 10 bases that match TRBD2. Unmatched junction bases numbered 10, after V lost 7 bases and J lost 5 bases. The CDR3 runs 15 residues. Germline-derived CDR1 and CDR2 are SGHTA and FQGNSA.

In its sample, this clonotype was seen once. The chain is built from TRBV7-2 and TRBJ1-2; a possible D gene is TRBD1 (5 bases). Germline CDR1 SGHTA, CDR2 FQGNSA. The CDR3 sequence is 12 residues long. The V and J ends lost 3 bases and 5 bases respectively, with 7 bases between them. The DNA of the CDR3 is TGTGCCAGCAGCTTCAGGGAGTATGGCTACACCTTC. Its protein product is CASSFREYGYTF.